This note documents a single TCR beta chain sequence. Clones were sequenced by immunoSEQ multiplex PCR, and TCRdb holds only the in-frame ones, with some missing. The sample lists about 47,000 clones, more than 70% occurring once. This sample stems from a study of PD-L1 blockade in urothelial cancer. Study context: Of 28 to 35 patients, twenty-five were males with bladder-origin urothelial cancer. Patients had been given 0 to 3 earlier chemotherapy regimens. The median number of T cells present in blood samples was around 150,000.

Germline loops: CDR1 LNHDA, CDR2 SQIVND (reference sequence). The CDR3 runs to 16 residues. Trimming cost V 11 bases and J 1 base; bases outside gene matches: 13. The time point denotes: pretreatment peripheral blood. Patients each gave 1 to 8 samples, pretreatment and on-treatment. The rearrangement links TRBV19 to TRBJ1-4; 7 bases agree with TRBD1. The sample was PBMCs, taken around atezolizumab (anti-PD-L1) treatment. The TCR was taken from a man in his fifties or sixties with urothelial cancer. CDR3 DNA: TGTGCCCCCGAACACAGGGGTTGTGGAACTAATGAAAAACTGTTTTTT. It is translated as CAPEHRGCGTNEKLFF.